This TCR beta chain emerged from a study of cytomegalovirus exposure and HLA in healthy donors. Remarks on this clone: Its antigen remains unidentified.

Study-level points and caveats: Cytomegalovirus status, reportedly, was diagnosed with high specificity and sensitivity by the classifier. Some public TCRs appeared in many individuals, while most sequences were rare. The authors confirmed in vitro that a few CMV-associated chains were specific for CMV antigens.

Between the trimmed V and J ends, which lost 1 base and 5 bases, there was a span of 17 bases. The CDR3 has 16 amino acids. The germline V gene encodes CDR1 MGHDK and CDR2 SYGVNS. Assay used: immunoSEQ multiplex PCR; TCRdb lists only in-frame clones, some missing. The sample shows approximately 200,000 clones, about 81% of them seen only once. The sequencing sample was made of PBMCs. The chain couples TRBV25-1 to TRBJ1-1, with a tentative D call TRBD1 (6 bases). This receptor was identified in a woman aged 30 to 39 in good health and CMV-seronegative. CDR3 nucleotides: TGTGCCAGCAGTGAATGGGGGGGCAAGGGTGCGACTGAAGCTTTCTTT. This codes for CASSEWGGKGATEAFF.